This T cell receptor beta chain was found in a study of blood T cell repertoires in COVID-19 (TCRdb year 2020). Describing the broader study: Samples from collaborators originated in the United States, Italy and Spain and spanned both the acute and convalescent phases of COVID-19. Sample metadata almost always included a de-identified subject ID, COVID-19 status, age in years and sex. HLA class I and class II types, where available, came from metadata supplied by the sample provider rather than from assay-based typing. Subjects who had been exposed to COVID-19, were actively infected with it, or had recovered from it provided the deeply sampled blood TCRbeta repertoires that made up the dataset. Samples came from the ongoing ImmuneRACE study (first 160 participants) plus 1,254 subjects from 6 global collaborators. The repertoires were released in a freely available public database meant as a resource for research on the immune response to SARS-CoV-2. The prospective study material was composed of cDNA or gDNA derived from T cells, B-cell-depleted T cells, or PBMCs. Overall study outcomes, separate from this receptor: How much clinical and demographic metadata was included differed by source and by participant, and the metadata was provided uncurated.

The germline V gene encodes CDR1 SEHNR and CDR2 FQNEAQ (reference sequence). V lost 6 bases and J lost 4 bases; the stretch between them is 9 bases long. The CDR3 runs 12 amino acids, cysteine and phenylalanine included. The DNA shown is the 36-base CDR3, in frame from base 1. The immunoSEQ Assay, a bias-controlled multiplex PCR, was used to amplify TCRbeta CDR3 regions from genomic DNA. The paper's data handling went like this. Nucleated cell counts per sample were estimated from amplification of reference gene primers within the assay. To quantify the absolute abundance of each unique TCRbeta CDR3 rearrangement, sequence reads were collapsed and filtered. For each sample, productive Simpson clonality was calculated by taking the square root of Simpson's diversity index across productive rearrangements. TCRdb took this table from immuneACCESS and kept in-frame rearrangements with V and J called. Such tables lack part of the clones; where checked against another copy, unresolved V genes explain under half of the gap, and the rest is unexplained. The V and J calls and clone size are taken from that table; D and trimming were inferred from the DNA. This sample lists approximately 200,000 clones; around four fifths were detected once. Jointly, the top ten make up more than 4.5% of the sample.

Comment on this clone: The clone's antigen remains unknown. There are no base qualities to consult, and no much larger clone falls within one base.

A second Seattle source provided samples from volunteer blood donors who had recovered from COVID-19. Each collaborating institution followed its own protocols to collect whole blood in K2EDTA tubes. For TCRbeta analysis, collaborators shipped samples as frozen whole blood, isolated PBMCs, or DNA extracted from either of those sample types. Sequencing used peripheral blood. The V and J segments used are TRBV7-9 and TRBJ1-2, with no confidently assigned D gene. This receptor was taken from an older woman who had recovered from COVID-19. The CDR3 corresponds to CASRGDGYGYTF. The nucleotide sequence reads as follows: TGTGCCAGCAGGGGAGATGGCTATGGCTACACCTTC.